This is a list of T cell receptor beta chains from one sample in a study of blood T cell repertoires in COVID-19. Sequencing used immunoSEQ multiplex PCR; TCRdb keeps in-frame clones, though not all of them. The sample consists of roughly 250,000 clones, over 80% of them appearing once. The specimen was PBMCs or T cells enriched from blood (not recorded which). The source is a woman aged 18-35 years who had recovered from COVID-19. Both conserved end residues are part of each CDR3. The D gene is left open where the match is weak. Expanded clones get a size class; other rows say once, few or many, or leave the size out.

d_call	v_call	j_call	clone_size	cdr3_aa	cdr3_nt
TRBD2	TRBV9	TRBJ2-2	.	CASSHTRLAANTGELFF	TGTGCCAGCAGCCATACCAGACTAGCGGCTAACACCGGGGAGCTGTTTTTT
.	TRBV5-1	TRBJ1-3	.	CASAGVSGNTIYF	TGCGCCAGTGCAGGGGTCTCTGGAAACACCATATATTTT
.	TRBV4-2	TRBJ2-7	.	CASSQDYIGSYEQYF	TGTGCCAGCAGCCAAGATTATATCGGCTCCTACGAGCAGTACTTC
TRBD2	TRBV6-2/TRBV6-3	TRBJ2-1	.	CASSLLAGHNEQFF	TGTGCCAGCAGTCTGCTAGCGGGGCACAATGAGCAGTTCTTC
TRBD2	TRBV6-7	TRBJ2-1	few	CARKGTSGMNEQFF	TGTGCCAGGAAAGGGACTAGCGGGATGAATGAGCAGTTCTTC
.	TRBV7-2	TRBJ1-2	.	CASSLGGPDGYTF	TGTGCCAGCAGCTTAGGAGGGCCGGATGGCTACACCTTC
.	TRBV5-1	TRBJ1-3	.	CASSLSSPGISGNTIYF	TGCGCCAGCAGCTTGTCTTCTCCGGGGATCTCTGGAAACACCATATATTTT
.	TRBV28	TRBJ2-3	once	CASSLGGSSTDTQYF	TGTGCCAGCAGTTTAGGCGGGTCTAGCACAGATACGCAGTATTTT
.	TRBV7-2	TRBJ1-5	.	CASSLWWKQGLQPQHF	TGTGCCAGCAGCTTATGGTGGAAGCAGGGCCTTCAGCCCCAGCATTTT
TRBD1	TRBV6-5	TRBJ2-7	.	CASSYGQGDEQYF	TGTGCCAGCAGTTACGGGCAGGGGGACGAGCAGTACTTC
.	TRBV19	TRBJ2-7	.	CASSPAPAYEQYF	TGTGCCAGTAGTCCCGCACCGGCCTACGAGCAGTACTTC
.	TRBV5-5	TRBJ2-3	.	CASSRRLQSPTDTQYF	TGTGCCAGCAGCCGGCGGTTGCAGAGTCCGACAGATACGCAGTATTTT
TRBD1	TRBV5-1	TRBJ1-2	.	CASSLATTGTGNGYTF	TGCGCCAGCAGCTTGGCCACCACCGGGACAGGGAATGGCTACACCTTC
.	TRBV7-2	TRBJ2-2	.	CASSQQGGGTGELFF	TGTGCCAGCAGTCAGCAGGGGGGCGGCACCGGGGAGCTGTTTTTT
.	TRBV19	TRBJ2-6	.	CASNPGSKANVLTF	TGTGCCAGTAACCCAGGGTCTAAGGCCAACGTCCTGACTTTC
.	TRBV5-1	TRBJ1-3	.	CASSLAGTGLGNTIYF	TGCGCCAGCAGCTTGGCCGGGACGGGACTCGGAAACACCATATATTTT
TRBD1	TRBV19	TRBJ1-4	.	CASSPYGQGNEKLFF	TGTGCCAGTAGCCCTTATGGACAGGGGAATGAAAAACTGTTTTTT
.	TRBV24-1	TRBJ2-5	.	CATSAQGQETQYF	TGTGCCACCAGTGCTCAGGGGCAAGAGACCCAGTACTTC
.	TRBV6-5	TRBJ1-5	.	CASSSLPLTANQPQHF	TGTGCCAGCAGTTCCCTACCCCTGACAGCGAATCAGCCCCAGCATTTT
.	TRBV7-2	TRBJ1-6	once	CASSLALGAGRSPLHF	TGTGCCAGCAGCCTGGCCCTGGGGGCGGGTCGTTCACCCCTCCACTTT
TRBD1	TRBV7-2	TRBJ1-2	.	CASSSQGAQPYGYTF	TGTGCCAGCAGCTCCCAGGGGGCGCAGCCATATGGCTACACCTTC
TRBD1	TRBV5-6	TRBJ1-1	.	CASSFRTGGTEAFF	TGTGCCAGCAGCTTTAGGACAGGGGGCACTGAAGCTTTCTTT
TRBD1	TRBV7-3	TRBJ1-1	.	CASSLDRGATEAFF	TGTGCCAGCAGCTTGGACAGGGGTGCGACTGAAGCTTTCTTT
.	TRBV19	TRBJ1-1	.	CASRNPTAPEAFF	TGTGCCAGTCGAAATCCGACAGCCCCTGAAGCTTTCTTT
TRBD1	TRBV28	TRBJ1-2	once	CASSRDRGYTF	TGTGCCAGCAGTCGGGACAGGGGCTACACCTTC
TRBD1	TRBV28	TRBJ1-5	.	CASSYGTGENQPQHF	TGTGCCAGCAGTTACGGGACAGGTGAAAATCAGCCCCAGCATTTT
.	TRBV6-5	TRBJ1-5	once	CASSYSSGVGQPQHF	TGTGCCAGCAGTTACTCCTCAGGGGTTGGTCAGCCCCAGCATTTT
.	TRBV4-1	TRBJ2-2	.	CASSQPGVTGELFF	TGCGCCAGCAGCCAGCCGGGGGTCACCGGGGAGCTGTTTTTT
TRBD1	TRBV10-3	TRBJ2-2	.	CAIRTGTGNTGELFF	TGTGCCATCAGAACCGGGACAGGGAACACCGGGGAGCTGTTTTTT
.	TRBV28	TRBJ2-3	.	CASRGQVDTQYF	TGTGCCAGCAGGGGACAAGTGGATACGCAGTATTTT
.	TRBV7-9	TRBJ2-5	.	CASSLGDRSSEETQYF	TGTGCCAGCAGCTTAGGAGACAGGTCAAGCGAGGAGACCCAGTACTTC
.	TRBV19	TRBJ2-5	.	CASRQSGETQYF	TGTGCCAGTAGACAATCGGGGGAGACCCAGTACTTC
TRBD2	TRBV24-1	TRBJ2-5	.	CATSSSGGVETQYF	TGTGCCACCAGTTCTAGCGGGGGGGTTGAGACCCAGTACTTC
TRBD1	TRBV2	TRBJ1-3	.	CASTGTGMATIYF	TGTGCCAGCACAGGGACAGGGATGGCTACCATATATTTT
.	TRBV4-1	TRBJ1-4	.	CASSQDIGRVINEKLFF	TGCGCCAGCAGCCAAGATATCGGCAGGGTAATAAATGAAAAACTGTTTTTT
.	TRBV11-2	TRBJ1-1	.	CASSPRVDTEAFF	TGTGCCAGCAGCCCCAGGGTAGACACTGAAGCTTTCTTT
TRBD2	TRBV18	TRBJ2-1	.	CASSTSGDNEQFF	TGTGCCAGCTCTACTAGCGGAGACAATGAGCAGTTCTTC
.	TRBV2	TRBJ2-1	.	CASRGAGAYNEQFF	TGTGCCAGCCGCGGGGCCGGGGCTTACAATGAGCAGTTCTTC
.	TRBV11-3	TRBJ1-6	.	CASSFDSANSPLHF	TGTGCCAGCAGCTTTGACTCCGCTAATTCACCCCTCCACTTT
TRBD2	TRBV7-2	TRBJ2-1	.	CASSFGGGGSYNEQFF	TGTGCCAGCAGCTTCGGGGGGGGAGGAAGTTACAATGAGCAGTTCTTC